The rows below give T cell receptor beta chains drawn from one sample of a study of cytomegalovirus exposure and HLA in healthy donors. TCRdb's table, derived via immunoSEQ multiplex PCR, lists solely in-frame clones and lacks some. The table shows some 140,000 clones, with more than 60% occurring only once. Sample: PBMCs. Receptor source: a young woman in good health and CMV-seronegative. CDR3s leave out the opening cysteine and the closing phenylalanine or tryptophan. A D gene is named only where the DNA matches it firmly. Not every row has a clone size; where given, it reads once, few, many or a size class.

v_call	j_call	d_call	clone_size	cdr3_aa
TRBV6-5	.	.	.	ASSYREWAYEQY
TRBV7-6	TRBJ2-7	TRBD2	.	ASSSVLAGVREQY
TRBV6-5	TRBJ2-1	TRBD2	.	ASRGGLAPGNEQF
TRBV7-2	TRBJ1-2	TRBD1	.	ASSVPTGGNGYT
TRBV5-4	TRBJ2-7	.	.	ASSSSRDTLGQY
TRBV5-4	TRBJ2-5	TRBD2	.	VSSLKLAGQETQY
TRBV6-5	TRBJ2-1	TRBD2	.	ASSGTGTSGNEQF
TRBV7-2	TRBJ2-1	TRBD2	few	ASSRTSGSHEQF
TRBV4-1	TRBJ2-4	TRBD1	.	ASSQTGQGLNIQY
TRBV7-2	TRBJ2-4	.	.	ASSSGNTPLAKNIQY
TRBV9	TRBJ2-5	TRBD2	.	ASSPGLAGETQY
TRBV30	TRBJ2-1	TRBD2	.	AWNSGLAGYNEQF
TRBV5-1	TRBJ1-1	TRBD1	.	ASSLGTGGYGTEAF
TRBV6-1	.	TRBD2	few	ASSESGREVYEQY
TRBV7-9	TRBJ1-4	.	.	ASSPRQGWDEKLF
TRBV25-1	TRBJ2-1	TRBD2	.	ASSEPGSGTEQF
TRBV5-1	TRBJ1-2	TRBD1	.	ASRDRVGFMDGYT
TRBV30	TRBJ2-1	TRBD2	.	AWGTSADNEQF
TRBV11-2	TRBJ2-7	.	.	ASSLDAGSYEQY
TRBV5-4	TRBJ2-5	TRBD1	.	ASSFPGQGALETQY
TRBV29-1	TRBJ2-2	.	.	SVGAQAGELF
TRBV15	TRBJ2-5	.	.	ATSRGDSETQY
TRBV5-1	TRBJ2-3	TRBD2	.	ASSYIRLAGGSSTDTQY
TRBV7-8	TRBJ2-7	TRBD2	.	ASSRGTSGSRYEQY
TRBV7-9	TRBJ2-7	TRBD2	.	ASSLDGTSGIFPTHEQY
TRBV6-1	TRBJ1-2	.	.	ASSENVRWNYGYT
TRBV19	TRBJ2-5	.	.	ASSLEGEGTQY
TRBV30	TRBJ1-1	.	.	AWSRGYNTEAF
TRBV30	TRBJ1-3	.	.	AWSVSGGNTIY
TRBV27	TRBJ1-1	.	.	ASSFLAGGATEAF
TRBV7-6	TRBJ2-3	TRBD2	.	ASSDAGGPLRDTQY
TRBV2	TRBJ2-2	TRBD2	.	ASSTSENTGELF
TRBV25-1	TRBJ2-3	TRBD1	once	ASSEFRDRGQGDTQY
TRBV27	TRBJ1-2	TRBD1	.	ASSSTGQGNYGYT
TRBV29-1	TRBJ1-1	.	.	SGGRTDTEAF
TRBV5-1	TRBJ2-5	.	.	ASSLGGEETQY
TRBV10-2	TRBJ1-1	.	once	ASLGGPTEAF
TRBV6-5	TRBJ1-3	.	.	ASSPDYSGNTIY
TRBV4-2	TRBJ1-2	.	.	ASSQDETERVGYT
TRBV7-9	TRBJ1-2	.	.	ASSLGLSYGYT
TRBV30	TRBJ2-7	TRBD1	.	AWGTDRVR
TRBV10-3	TRBJ2-1	TRBD2	once	AISLAASNNEQF
TRBV21-1	TRBJ1-1	.	.	ASSQKHRAGAF
TRBV6-5	TRBJ2-1	TRBD2	.	ASSPTSGISAI
TRBV5-1	TRBJ2-5	TRBD2	.	ASSSIAGGRQETQY
TRBV30	TRBJ2-2	TRBD2	few	AWRSTGTSLGELF
TRBV6-1	TRBJ2-4	TRBD2	.	ASSEAVGLLLAGGGAKNIQY
TRBV4-1	TRBJ2-2	.	.	ASSQRTTNTGELF
TRBV6-6	TRBJ2-1	TRBD2	.	ASYAAGGGNEQF
TRBV18	TRBJ2-7	TRBD1	.	ASSPTRGQGIDEQY
TRBV10-2	TRBJ2-7	.	.	ASSPSNHEQY
TRBV6-5	TRBJ1-1	TRBD1	few	ASSLTRDSLKAF
TRBV6-5	TRBJ1-5	.	.	ASRRVNSNQPQH